The 23 T cell receptor delta chains below come from one sample, sequenced in a study of gamma-delta chains in newborns, infants, children. TCRdb reanalyzed the reads using CATT. The sample consists of about 4,900 delta-chain clones, nearly 4% of them appearing once. The source material was blood. These receptors all come from a child who was a newborn, infant or young child, either healthy, febrile or measles-vaccinated (not recorded which).

This clone was seen more than once but under ten times. A far bigger clonotype differs at one base, so this is likely a read error. This chain connects TRDV2 to TRDJ1, with 9 positions matching TRDD3. After removal of 3 bases from V and 0 bases from J, the junction contained 4 bases not matched to a gene. This CDR3 comprises 15 residues. Germline-derived CDR1 and CDR2 are GEAIGNYY and EKD. CDR3 nucleotide sequence: TGTGCCTGTGACGCCGGGGATACGTACACCGATAAACTCATCTTT. It specifies CACDAGDTYTDKLIF.

This clone was detected only a few times. This DNA translates differently at residues 4 and 10 from the TCRdb protein, which is that of a much larger clone; a read error is likely, and the protein shown is the DNA's own translation. V gene TRDV2 combines with J gene TRDJ1; D gene ambiguous. The CDR3 is made up of 13 amino acids. Germline CDR1 is GEAIGNYY and CDR2 is EKD. CDR3 DNA: TGTGCCTGTGTCTCCCCTTACACCGATGAACTCATCTTT. The encoded protein is CACVSPYTDELIF.

The table lists this clone with a few counts. A far larger clone is just one base off, so this is likely a read error. Other DNA sequences of this sample code for an identical CDR3. The V call is TRDV1, the J call TRDJ1, with D possibly matching TRDD3 (6 bases). This CDR3 is built from 15 residues. CDR1 and CDR2 from the germline V gene are TSWWSYY and QGS. CDR3 sequence: CALGELPGDTDKLIF. In nucleotides, the CDR3 is TGTGCTCTTGGGGAACTGCCGGGGGACACCGATAAGCTCATCTTT.

This clone was detected a few times. A read error is possible here, since a much larger clone lies one base away. J is TRDJ3 and V is TRDV2; TRDD3 is a possible D gene (6 bases). CDR3 size: 22 residues. V dropped 0 bases and J dropped 2 bases, with 25 bases sitting between them. CDR1 GEAIGNYY and CDR2 EKD come from the germline V gene. The CDR3 region has the DNA TGTGCCTGTGACACCCGGGGGAGTACGGTGTATCACCGAGCCTGGGACACCCGACAGATGTTTTTC. It translates to CACDTRGSTVYHRAWDTRQMFF.

The chain is built from TRDV2 and TRDJ3; weak D call: TRDD3 (5 bases). CDR3 size: 18 residues. The germline V gene has CDR1 GEAIGNYY and CDR2 EKD. Trimming removed 2 bases at V and 4 bases at J, with 17 bases between. Here the CDR3 DNA reads TGTGCCTGTGACAGGATCCCACTGGAGAGGTGGGACACCCGACAGATGTTTTTC. Residues: CACDRIPLERWDTRQMFF.

This clone was seen a few times. The translation of this DNA and the TCRdb protein of a much larger clone differ at residue 9, probably owing to a read error; the protein shown here is translated from the DNA. CDR3 region: CALGELGGRPTAQLFF. The CDR3 nucleotides are TGTGCTCTTGGGGAACTAGGGGGGAGACCGACAGCACAACTCTTCTTT. This sequence joins TRDV1 and TRDJ2; TRDD3 might be the D (6 bases). The CDR3 totals 16 residues. Germline V gene lookup returns CDR1 TSWWSYY and CDR2 QGS. V was trimmed by 0 bases and J by 4 bases, leaving 12 bases between them.

As regards this clone: A much larger clone sits a single nucleotide away, making a read error possible. Other DNA sequences within the sample encode an identical CDR3. The rearrangement uses TRDV2 and TRDJ1; 13 bases are shared with TRDD3. Germline values: CDR1 GEAIGNYY, CDR2 EKD. CDR3 length equals 20 residues. Trimming cost V 1 base and J 0 bases; bases outside gene matches: 13. CDR3 in amino acids: CACDTGRFTGGYAYTDKLIF. The CDR3, as DNA: TGTGCCTGTGACACTGGTAGATTTACTGGGGGATACGCTTACACCGATAAACTCATCTTT.

This clone has a handful of counts. A clone one base away is much larger, so this may be a read error. Other nucleotide sequences from this sample produce the same CDR3. The gene calls are TRDV3 and TRDJ1; unclear D gene. V was clipped by 0 bases and J by 0 bases, with 8 bases between them. This CDR3 is built from 13 residues. Germline CDR1 TVYSNPD, CDR2 GDNSRS (reference sequence). The CDR3 sequence is CAFRGPYTDKLIF. The CDR3 DNA sequence: TGTGCCTTTAGGGGCCCGTACACCGATAAACTCATCTTT.

On this clone itself: It differs at one base from a far larger clone, so likely a read error. The sample carries other DNA sequences with the same CDR3. The rearrangement uses TRDV1 and TRDJ3; 10 bases are a match to TRDD3. Germline V gene sequence: CDR1 TSWWSYY, CDR2 QGS. The CDR3 covers 17 residues. Trimming cost V 4 bases and J 4 bases; bases outside gene matches: 4. The CDR3 nucleotides read TGTGCTCTTGGGGGGCTACTGGGGGATTGGGACACCCGACAGATGTTTTTC. Protein sequence: CALGGLLGDWDTRQMFF.

About this clone: This probably arose from a read error, given a far larger clone one base away. This specimen includes other DNA sequences encoding the same CDR3. The rearrangement links TRDV1 to TRDJ1; the match to TRDD3 covers 8 bases. The CDR3 is 19 amino acids. CDR1 is TSWWSYY, CDR2 QGS, per germline. V was pared by 0 bases and J by 8 bases, with 20 bases of the junction left unmatched. The CDR3 coding sequence is TGTGCTCTTGGGGAACTGTTCTTCCGAAGTACTGGGGGGTACGGGAAACTCATCTTT. It encodes CALGELFFRSTGGYGKLIF.

This clone was recorded a few times. Given a much more abundant clone one base away, this may be a read error. The sample has other DNA sequences that encode this CDR3 too. The V gene is TRDV2, the J gene TRDJ3, with TRDD3 identical over 11 bases. J lost 3 bases, V lost 2 bases, and 2 bases had no gene match. The germline CDR1 and CDR2 sequences are GEAIGNYY and EKD. The CDR3 has 17 residues. The CDR3 region has the DNA TGTGCCTGTGACAGCACTGGGGGATACTGGGACACCCGACAGATGTTTTTC. Protein sequence: CACDSTGGYWDTRQMFF.

On this clone: Just one base apart from a much larger clone, this may be a read error. Within the sample, other DNA sequences also encode this same CDR3. The rearrangement joins TRDV1 to TRDJ1; 9 bases fit TRDD3. Germline V lookup: CDR1 TSWWSYY, CDR2 QGS. Losses at the gene ends were 4 bases for V and 0 bases for J; bases not matched to a gene: 27. The CDR3 extends over 23 amino acids. In DNA form, the CDR3 reads TGTGCTCTTGGGGTCCCGGAGGGCTACCCGTACTGGGGGACCAACTTAGACACCGATAAACTCATCTTT. Translated, it gives CALGVPEGYPYWGTNLDTDKLIF.

In regard to this clone: A much larger clone sits a single nucleotide away, making a read error possible. The V call is TRDV1, the J call TRDJ2; the match to TRDD3 covers 8 bases. The V gene end was trimmed by 3 bases and the J gene end by 0 bases; junction bases not matched to a gene: 18. Per the germline V gene, CDR1 is TSWWSYY and CDR2 is QGS. The CDR3 is 21 residues long. As DNA, the CDR3 is TGTGCTCTTGGGGATGGGTTCCGTACTGAGGGATACGAAGCTTTGACAGCACAACTCTTCTTT. Protein: CALGDGFRTEGYEALTAQLFF.

This clone has more than one count but fewer than ten. A much larger clone differs by one base, so this may be a read error. The same CDR3 also results from other DNA sequences found in this sample. The chain is built from TRDV1 and TRDJ1; D remains ambiguous. V dropped 3 bases and J dropped 3 bases, with 5 bases sitting between them. Germline V gives CDR1 TSWWSYY, CDR2 QGS. The CDR3 is 12 amino acids. CDR3 DNA: TGTGCTCTTGGGGAGAGGGCCGATAAACTCATCTTT. Protein sequence: CALGERADKLIF.

This clone rates as large (0.1 to 1%). This CDR3 is also generated by other DNA sequences in the sample. The genes are TRDV1 and TRDJ1, with TRDD3 matching 13 bases. Germline CDR1 reads TSWWSYY; CDR2 reads QGS. The CDR3 consists of 19 residues. The ends lost 2 bases at V and 5 bases at J; junction bases unmatched: 14. CDR3 residues: CALGERGEYWGIRVDKLIF. As DNA, the CDR3 is TGTGCTCTTGGGGAAAGGGGGGAATACTGGGGGATACGCGTGGATAAACTCATCTTT.

This clone was recorded a few times. TCRdb's listed protein matches a much larger clone and diverges from this DNA's translation at residue 10, likely through a read error; the protein shown comes from the DNA. The genes are TRDV2 and TRDJ3; 8 bases match TRDD3. J gave up 0 bases and V 2 bases, and 8 bases lay outside the gene matches. The germline V gene encodes CDR1 GEAIGNYY and CDR2 EKD. This CDR3 contains 19 residues. The CDR3 region is CACDKVLGGLSWDTRQMFF. CDR3 sequence (DNA): TGTGCCTGTGACAAAGTACTGGGGGGACTCTCCTGGGACACCCGACAGATGTTTTTC.

This clone came up a few times. Possible read error: a much larger clone is one base away. This sequence joins TRDV1 and TRDJ2; 7 bases agree with TRDD3. Germline lookup yields CDR1 TSWWSYY and CDR2 QGS. This CDR3 region has 18 residues. After removal of 4 bases from V and 1 base from J, the junction contained 12 bases not matched to a gene. CDR3 in amino acids: CALGVHLGVNILTAQLFF. The CDR3 nucleotides are TGTGCTCTTGGGGTCCACCTGGGGGTTAACATTTTGACAGCACAACTCTTCTTT.

A note on this clone: A much larger clone differs by one base, so this may be a read error. The limits of the CDR3 on the DNA are not certain, so only TCRdb's listed CDR3 is given. This chain joins TRAV29/DV5 and TRDJ3; the tabulated D call, TRDD3, remains unverified against the DNA. CDR1 is NSMFDY and CDR2 is ISSIKDK in the germline V gene. The CDR3 numbers 28 amino acids, ends counted. CDR3 sequence reads: CSVLLCSQAALRCWGILTNSWDTRQMFF.

This clone was picked up a small number of times. The likely explanation is a read error, given a far larger clone one base away. This sample also contains other DNA sequences that code for the same CDR3. The chain carries TRAV29/DV5 and TRDJ2, with 9 bases fitting TRDD3. Per germline, CDR1 NSMFDY and CDR2 ISSIKDK. This CDR3 has 16 amino acids. With 5 bases clipped from V and 0 bases from J, the junction kept 8 bases outside the gene matches. The CDR3 is CAAGIRVPSLTAQLFF. CDR3 bases: TGTGCAGCGGGGATACGTGTTCCTTCTTTGACAGCACAACTCTTCTTT.

This clone was counted a few times. TCRdb shows a much larger clone's protein in place of this DNA's translation, and the two differ at residue 9, likely through a read error; the protein shown is translated from the DNA. V gene TRDV1 combines with J gene TRDJ3; D is unclear. There are 16 residues in the CDR3. Trimming took off 3 bases at V and 9 bases at J, with 15 bases between the two ends. Germline CDR1 TSWWSYY, CDR2 QGS. The CDR3 coding sequence is TGTGCTCTTGGGGATTCGGTACTGAGGGGCACCCGACAGATGTTTTTC. This sequence encodes CALGDSVLRGTRQMFF.

About this clone itself: This probably arose from a read error, given a far larger clone one base away. The sample contains more than one DNA sequence encoding this CDR3. The V gene is TRDV2, the J gene TRDJ3, with TRDD3 as a possible D gene (6 bases). In germline, CDR1 is GEAIGNYY, CDR2 EKD. V shed 0 bases and J shed 0 bases, with 14 bases lying between them. The CDR3 totals 19 residues. Written as DNA, the CDR3 is TGTGCCTGTGACACCGCAGGGGGACCACCCTCCTGGGACACCCGACAGATGTTTTTC. Translating gives CACDTAGGPPSWDTRQMFF.

This clone was detected a few times. This DNA's translation and the protein TCRdb lists, from a much larger clone, do not match at residue 4, likely due to a read error; the protein shown is translated from the DNA. V is TRDV2 and J is TRDJ2, with a tentative D call TRDD3 (6 bases). This CDR3 is built from 15 residues. Per the germline V gene, CDR1 is GEAIGNYY and CDR2 is EKD. V was cut by 5 bases and J by 5 bases, with 17 bases left in between. CDR3 bases: TGTGCCTGTGGCGGGAGGGGGAGCACAACAGCACAACTCTTCTTT. This translates into CACGGRGSTTAQLFF.

This clone was counted a single time. With only one base between it and a far larger clone, this is likely a read error. V usage is TRDV1 and J usage is TRDJ1, with 8 bases identical to TRDD3. This CDR3 comprises 22 residues. V shed 1 base and J 7 bases; nucleotides not matched to a gene: 29. Germline CDR1 is TSWWSYY and CDR2 is QGS. The CDR3 loop is CALGEPLRPSTVLGAPLGKLIF. CDR3 sequence (DNA): TGTGCTCTTGGGGAACCCCTAAGGCCTTCTACCGTACTGGGGGCTCCTCTGGGTAAACTCATCTTT.